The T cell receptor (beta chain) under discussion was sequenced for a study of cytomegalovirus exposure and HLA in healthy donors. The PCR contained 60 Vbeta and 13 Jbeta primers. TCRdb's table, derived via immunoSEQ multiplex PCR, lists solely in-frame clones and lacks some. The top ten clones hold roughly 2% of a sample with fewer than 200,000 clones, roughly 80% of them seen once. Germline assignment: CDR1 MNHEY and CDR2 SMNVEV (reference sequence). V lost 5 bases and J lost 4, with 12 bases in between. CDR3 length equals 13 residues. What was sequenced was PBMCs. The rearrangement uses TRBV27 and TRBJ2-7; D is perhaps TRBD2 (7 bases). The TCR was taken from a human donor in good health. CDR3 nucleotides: TGTGCCAGCAGTCCGGGGGGCCCTTACGAGCAGTACTTC. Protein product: CASSPGGPYEQYF.